This T cell receptor beta chain was captured in a study of PD-1 blockade in classical Hodgkin lymphoma. Study-level background: Nivolumab dosed at 3 mg/kg went to patients intravenously every 2 weeks. Points from the study as a whole: Significantly greater TCR diversity emerged by C4D1 in CD4+ cells but not CD8+ cells.

Regarding this clone: Its antigen is unidentified.

CDR3 size: 16 residues. CDR1 MNHEY and CDR2 SMNVEV come from the germline V gene (reference sequence). Trimming took 3 bases from V and 3 from J; bases not matched to a gene: 9. Every patient was affected by relapse after autologous stem cell transplantation, while exposure to brentuximab vedotin was not uniform. Only in-frame clones appear in the TCRdb table, and some are missing; sequencing was by immunoSEQ multiplex PCR. The data show 90,000 to 120,000 clones, nearly 90% seen once. The starting material was peripheral blood mononuclear cells (PBMCs), obtained before the second cycle of nivolumab. The receptor was derived from a human donor with classical Hodgkin lymphoma. The rearrangement uses TRBV27 and TRBJ2-7, with 9 bases aligning to TRBD2. As DNA, the CDR3 is TGTGCCAGCAGTTTTATACCTAGCGGGACAAGCTACGAGCAGTACTTC. Translation gives CASSFIPSGTSYEQYF.